These T cell receptor beta chains were read from a single sample in a study of PD-L1 blockade in urothelial cancer. Clones were read by immunoSEQ multiplex PCR, and TCRdb kept only the in-frame ones, dropping some. The sample contains 40,000 to 45,000 clones, about 85% of which appear only once. Specimen: PBMCs, collected around atezolizumab (anti-PD-L1) treatment. The receptor source for this set is a man aged 70 or older with urothelial cancer. Both conserved end residues are part of each CDR3. Each record gives: D gene, clone size, V gene, J gene, CDR3 DNA, CDR3 protein. The D gene is left open where the match is weak. Clone size appears in some rows only: once, few, many, or a class for an expanded clone.

d_call: TRBD1
clone_size: .
v_call: TRBV28
j_call: TRBJ2-4
cdr3_nt: TGTGCCAGCAGCCTTCGACAGGGTCAAGGCATTCAGTACTTC
cdr3_aa: CASSLRQGQGIQYF

d_call: TRBD1
clone_size: .
v_call: TRBV6-5
j_call: TRBJ2-7
cdr3_nt: TGTGCCAGCAGTTACGAGGGGACAGGGGCCATCTACGAGCAGTACTTC
cdr3_aa: CASSYEGTGAIYEQYF

d_call: TRBD2
clone_size: .
v_call: TRBV27
j_call: TRBJ2-6
cdr3_nt: TGTGCCAGCAGTTTATCAGTTTGGGTGGAAGGGGCGGGAGGAAAATACTCTGGGGCCAACGTCCTGACTTTC
cdr3_aa: CASSLSVWVEGAGGKYSGANVLTF

d_call: .
clone_size: .
v_call: TRBV7-9
j_call: TRBJ1-1
cdr3_nt: TGTGCCAGCAGTTCCCAGGAGGGGACTGAAGCTTTCTTT
cdr3_aa: CASSSQEGTEAFF

d_call: .
clone_size: .
v_call: TRBV25-1
j_call: TRBJ2-5
cdr3_nt: TGTGCCAGCAGTCCCCCGACTGGGGGGATAGGGGAGACCCAGTACTTC
cdr3_aa: CASSPPTGGIGETQYF

d_call: .
clone_size: .
v_call: TRBV10-1
j_call: TRBJ2-2
cdr3_nt: TGCGCCAGCAGTGAGTCGGGGGGCACCGGGGAGCTGTTTTTT
cdr3_aa: CASSESGGTGELFF

d_call: TRBD2
clone_size: few
v_call: TRBV7-9
j_call: TRBJ2-7
cdr3_nt: TGTGCCAGCAGCGCCCTCCCGCGGGGGGCGGGGGAGCAGTACTTC
cdr3_aa: CASSALPRGAGEQYF

d_call: TRBD1
clone_size: once
v_call: TRBV28
j_call: TRBJ1-2
cdr3_nt: TGTGCCAGCAGTTCTACCGAGGGGGCCGGATTCTATGGCTACACCTTC
cdr3_aa: CASSSTEGAGFYGYTF

d_call: .
clone_size: .
v_call: TRBV27
j_call: TRBJ2-2
cdr3_nt: TGTGCCAGCAGTCCCCGGGCAGGGGATTCGGGGGAGCTGTTTTTT
cdr3_aa: CASSPRAGDSGELFF

d_call: .
clone_size: .
v_call: TRBV7-9
j_call: TRBJ1-1
cdr3_nt: TGTGCCAGCAGCTTACCGTGGGCTCCCAACACTGAAGCTTTCTTT
cdr3_aa: CASSLPWAPNTEAFF

d_call: .
clone_size: .
v_call: TRBV18
j_call: TRBJ1-1
cdr3_nt: TGTGCCAGCTCACCAGAGGTTGCGAACACTGAAGCTTTCTTT
cdr3_aa: CASSPEVANTEAFF

d_call: TRBD1
clone_size: .
v_call: TRBV19
j_call: TRBJ2-5
cdr3_nt: TGTGCCAGTAGTCCTGGGGACAGGGGGCGCTTGGAGACCCAGTACTTC
cdr3_aa: CASSPGDRGRLETQYF

d_call: .
clone_size: .
v_call: TRBV11-3
j_call: TRBJ2-1
cdr3_nt: TGTGCCAGCAGCCATAGCTCGGGAGAGGTCAGGAATGAGCAGTTCTTC
cdr3_aa: CASSHSSGEVRNEQFF

d_call: TRBD2
clone_size: .
v_call: TRBV27
j_call: TRBJ2-7
cdr3_nt: TGTGCCAGCAGTTCCCAGCGGGAGGGTTACGAGCAGTACTTC
cdr3_aa: CASSSQREGYEQYF

d_call: TRBD2
clone_size: .
v_call: TRBV5-4
j_call: TRBJ2-3
cdr3_nt: TGTGCCAGCAGCTCAGCGGGATCCACAGATACGCAGTATTTT
cdr3_aa: CASSSAGSTDTQYF

d_call: TRBD1
clone_size: .
v_call: TRBV11-2
j_call: TRBJ2-2
cdr3_nt: TGTGCCAGCAGCCCACGGACAGGCGTATCGAACACCGGGGAGCTGTTTTTT
cdr3_aa: CASSPRTGVSNTGELFF

d_call: .
clone_size: .
v_call: TRBV7-8
j_call: TRBJ2-7
cdr3_nt: TGTGCCAGCAGCCAGATGCTAGGGGCCTACGAGCAGTACTTC
cdr3_aa: CASSQMLGAYEQYF

d_call: TRBD1
clone_size: .
v_call: TRBV6-6
j_call: TRBJ1-3
cdr3_nt: TGTGCCAGCAGTTACCCCGGCGACAGGGCTGGAAACACCATATATTTT
cdr3_aa: CASSYPGDRAGNTIYF

d_call: .
clone_size: .
v_call: TRBV20-1
j_call: TRBJ1-2
cdr3_nt: TGCAGTGCTAGCAGGGATCAAGGCTACACCTTC
cdr3_aa: CSASRDQGYTF

d_call: TRBD2
clone_size: .
v_call: TRBV6-6
j_call: TRBJ2-3
cdr3_nt: TGTGCCAGCAGTTACGGGACTAGCGGGGTTACAGATACGCAGTATTTT
cdr3_aa: CASSYGTSGVTDTQYF

d_call: TRBD1
clone_size: .
v_call: TRBV7-9
j_call: TRBJ2-7
cdr3_nt: TGTGCCAGCAGCCCGAACAGGGGTCCCTACGAGCAGTACTTC
cdr3_aa: CASSPNRGPYEQYF

d_call: TRBD1
clone_size: .
v_call: TRBV27
j_call: TRBJ1-2
cdr3_nt: TGTGCCAGCAGCCGTACGACAGGGTTTTATGGCTACACCTTC
cdr3_aa: CASSRTTGFYGYTF

d_call: TRBD1
clone_size: few
v_call: TRBV15
j_call: TRBJ2-3
cdr3_nt: TGTGCCACCAGCCCTGGGGGGACAGGGACGGGAGATACGCAGTATTTT
cdr3_aa: CATSPGGTGTGDTQYF

d_call: .
clone_size: .
v_call: TRBV11-3
j_call: TRBJ2-7
cdr3_nt: TGTGCCAGCAGCTTGGGGGTAGCGGATGCCTACGAGCAGTACTTC
cdr3_aa: CASSLGVADAYEQYF

d_call: .
clone_size: .
v_call: TRBV9
j_call: TRBJ2-5
cdr3_nt: TGTGCCAGCAGCGTAGCGGTGCGGGAGACCCAGTACTTC
cdr3_aa: CASSVAVRETQYF

d_call: .
clone_size: once
v_call: TRBV6-6
j_call: TRBJ1-3
cdr3_nt: TGTGCCAGCAGTAACGAACTAAGCTCTGGAAACACCATATATTTT
cdr3_aa: CASSNELSSGNTIYF

d_call: TRBD2
clone_size: .
v_call: TRBV11-3
j_call: TRBJ2-3
cdr3_nt: TGTGCCAGCAGCTTAGATAGCGGGCATGATACGCAGTATTTT
cdr3_aa: CASSLDSGHDTQYF

d_call: TRBD2
clone_size: few
v_call: TRBV27
j_call: TRBJ2-7
cdr3_nt: TGTGCCAGCAGTTTTGCGGGGGTGGAGCAGTACTTC
cdr3_aa: CASSFAGVEQYF

d_call: .
clone_size: .
v_call: TRBV6-1
j_call: TRBJ1-5
cdr3_nt: TGTGCCAGCAGTGCCACAAGGGTATCGGGGCAGCCCCAGCATTTT
cdr3_aa: CASSATRVSGQPQHF

d_call: .
clone_size: .
v_call: TRBV19
j_call: TRBJ1-1
cdr3_nt: TGTGCCAGTAGCGAGGACAGAGGCACTGAAGCTTTCTTT
cdr3_aa: CASSEDRGTEAFF

d_call: .
clone_size: .
v_call: TRBV5-1
j_call: TRBJ1-1
cdr3_nt: TGCGCCAGCAGCTTCCTTGCGGGGGAAGCTTTCTTT
cdr3_aa: CASSFLAGEAFF

d_call: .
clone_size: few
v_call: TRBV4-1
j_call: TRBJ2-7
cdr3_nt: TGCGCCAGCAGCCTAGATTCGGAGCAGTACTTC
cdr3_aa: CASSLDSEQYF

d_call: .
clone_size: once
v_call: TRBV19
j_call: TRBJ1-5
cdr3_nt: TGTGCCAGTAGTCCCGTACAGGTTTTTCAGCCCCAGCATTTT
cdr3_aa: CASSPVQVFQPQHF

d_call: .
clone_size: .
v_call: TRBV19
j_call: TRBJ2-5
cdr3_nt: TGTGCCAGTAGTAGAGAAGAGACCCAGTACTTC
cdr3_aa: CASSREETQYF

d_call: .
clone_size: .
v_call: TRBV5-1
j_call: TRBJ2-2
cdr3_nt: TGCGCCAGCAGCCCAAGTAGCAGGGGCGGCACCGGGGAGCTGTTTTTT
cdr3_aa: CASSPSSRGGTGELFF

d_call: .
clone_size: few
v_call: TRBV18
j_call: TRBJ2-7
cdr3_nt: TGTGCCAGCTCACCCTTGGCGGGGCGTGAGCAGTACTTC
cdr3_aa: CASSPLAGREQYF

d_call: .
clone_size: .
v_call: TRBV19
j_call: TRBJ2-5
cdr3_nt: TGTGCCAGTAGTAGAGGGACTGCGGGGGAGACCCAGTACTTC
cdr3_aa: CASSRGTAGETQYF

d_call: TRBD1
clone_size: .
v_call: TRBV6-6
j_call: TRBJ2-7
cdr3_nt: TGTGCCAGCAGGCCCGGACAGGGGACCGAGCAGTACTTC
cdr3_aa: CASRPGQGTEQYF

d_call: TRBD1
clone_size: .
v_call: TRBV6-6
j_call: TRBJ2-2
cdr3_nt: TGTGCCAGCAGTTTAACAGGGGGCCACACCGGGGAGCTGTTTTTT
cdr3_aa: CASSLTGGHTGELFF

d_call: .
clone_size: once
v_call: TRBV7-3
j_call: TRBJ1-2
cdr3_nt: TGTGCCAGCAGCTTAACGGGGGGATCTGGCTACACCTTC
cdr3_aa: CASSLTGGSGYTF

d_call: .
clone_size: .
v_call: TRBV19
j_call: TRBJ1-2
cdr3_nt: TGTGCCAGTAGTATGGAGGGCTTAGGAGGCTACACCTTC
cdr3_aa: CASSMEGLGGYTF

d_call: TRBD2
clone_size: .
v_call: TRBV7-9
j_call: TRBJ2-7
cdr3_nt: TGTGCCAGCAGCTTCGGGACTAGCGGGAGATGGGGCTCCTACGAGCAGTACTTC
cdr3_aa: CASSFGTSGRWGSYEQYF

d_call: TRBD2
clone_size: few
v_call: TRBV9
j_call: TRBJ2-7
cdr3_nt: TGTGCCAGCAGCGTAAAAGCGGGAGTAGACTACGAGCAGTACTTC
cdr3_aa: CASSVKAGVDYEQYF

d_call: TRBD1
clone_size: .
v_call: TRBV6-1
j_call: TRBJ1-1
cdr3_nt: TGTGCCAGCATTGCGACAGGGGGCACTGAAGCTTTCTTT
cdr3_aa: CASIATGGTEAFF

d_call: TRBD2
clone_size: .
v_call: TRBV6-5
j_call: TRBJ2-3
cdr3_nt: TGTGCCAGCAGTCGAGGCGGGAGAAGCACAGATACGCAGTATTTT
cdr3_aa: CASSRGGRSTDTQYF